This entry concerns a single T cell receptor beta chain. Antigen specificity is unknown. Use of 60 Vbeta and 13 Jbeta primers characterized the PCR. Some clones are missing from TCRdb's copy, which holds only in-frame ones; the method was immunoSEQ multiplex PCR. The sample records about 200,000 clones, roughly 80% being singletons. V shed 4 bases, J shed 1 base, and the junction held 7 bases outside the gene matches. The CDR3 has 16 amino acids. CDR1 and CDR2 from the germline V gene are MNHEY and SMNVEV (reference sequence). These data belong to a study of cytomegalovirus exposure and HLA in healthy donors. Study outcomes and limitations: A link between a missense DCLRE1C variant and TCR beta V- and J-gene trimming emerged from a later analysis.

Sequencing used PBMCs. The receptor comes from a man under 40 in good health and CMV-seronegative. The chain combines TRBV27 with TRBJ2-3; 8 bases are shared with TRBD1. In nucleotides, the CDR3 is TGTGCCAGCAGTTCCCTACCGGGACAGGGCACAGATACGCAGTATTTT. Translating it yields CASSSLPGQGTDTQYF.